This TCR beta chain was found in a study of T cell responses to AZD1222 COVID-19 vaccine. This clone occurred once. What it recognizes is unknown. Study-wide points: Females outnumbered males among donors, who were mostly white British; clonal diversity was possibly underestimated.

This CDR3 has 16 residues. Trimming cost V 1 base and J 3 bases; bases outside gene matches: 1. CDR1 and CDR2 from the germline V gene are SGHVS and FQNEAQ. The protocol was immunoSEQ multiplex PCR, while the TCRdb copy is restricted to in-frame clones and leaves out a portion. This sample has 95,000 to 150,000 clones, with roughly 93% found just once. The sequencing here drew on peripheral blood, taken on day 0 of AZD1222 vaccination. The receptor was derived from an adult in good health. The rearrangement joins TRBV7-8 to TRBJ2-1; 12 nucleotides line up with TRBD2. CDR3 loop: CASSLEGLAGYNEQFF. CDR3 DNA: TGTGCCAGCAGCTTAGAGGGACTAGCGGGCTACAATGAGCAGTTCTTC.